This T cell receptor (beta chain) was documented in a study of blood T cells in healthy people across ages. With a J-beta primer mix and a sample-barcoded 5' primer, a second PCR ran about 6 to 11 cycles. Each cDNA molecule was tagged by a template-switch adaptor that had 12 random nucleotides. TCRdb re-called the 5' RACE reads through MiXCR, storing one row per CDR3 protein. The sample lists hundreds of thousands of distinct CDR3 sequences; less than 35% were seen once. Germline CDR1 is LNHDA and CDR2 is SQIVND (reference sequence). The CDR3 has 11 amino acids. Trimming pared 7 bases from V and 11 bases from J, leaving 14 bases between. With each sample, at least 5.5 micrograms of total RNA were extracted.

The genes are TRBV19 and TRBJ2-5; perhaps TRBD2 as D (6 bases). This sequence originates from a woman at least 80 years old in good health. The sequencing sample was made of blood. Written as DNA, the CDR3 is TGTGCCAGTATGCGGGGAAATGAGCAGTACTTC. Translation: CASMRGNEQYF.